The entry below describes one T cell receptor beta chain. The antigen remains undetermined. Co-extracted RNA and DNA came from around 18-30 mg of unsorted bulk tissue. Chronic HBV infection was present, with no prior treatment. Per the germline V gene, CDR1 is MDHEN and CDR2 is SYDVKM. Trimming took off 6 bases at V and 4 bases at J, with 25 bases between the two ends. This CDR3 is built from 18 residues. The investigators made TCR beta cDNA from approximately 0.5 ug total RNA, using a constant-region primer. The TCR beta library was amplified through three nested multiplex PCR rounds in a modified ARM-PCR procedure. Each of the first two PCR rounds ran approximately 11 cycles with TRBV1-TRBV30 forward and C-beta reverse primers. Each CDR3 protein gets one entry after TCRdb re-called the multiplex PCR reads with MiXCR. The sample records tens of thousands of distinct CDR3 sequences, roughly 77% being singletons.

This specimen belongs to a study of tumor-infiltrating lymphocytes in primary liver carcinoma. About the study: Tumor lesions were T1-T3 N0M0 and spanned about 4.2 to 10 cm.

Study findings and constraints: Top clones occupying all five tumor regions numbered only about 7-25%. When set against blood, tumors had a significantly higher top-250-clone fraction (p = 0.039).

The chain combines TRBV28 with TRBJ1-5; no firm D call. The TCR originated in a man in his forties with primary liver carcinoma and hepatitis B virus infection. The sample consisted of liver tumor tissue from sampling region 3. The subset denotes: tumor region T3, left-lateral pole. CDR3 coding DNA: TGTGCCAGCAGCCCTAGTATCGGCCTGGGCAGCTTGAATCAGCCCCAGCATTTT. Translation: CASSPSIGLGSLNQPQHF.